Below, 20 T cell receptor beta chains from the same sample are listed, as sequenced in a study of CD8 T cells in ankylosing spondylitis. TCRdb re-analysed the 5' RACE reads in MiXCR, keeping a single row per CDR3 protein. In the table there are 150,000 to 250,000 distinct CDR3 sequences, 9.5% to 15% of which are singletons. The sequenced sample consisted of blood, either unsorted or a sorted T cell fraction (not recorded which). The receptor set was obtained from a male donor with ankylosing spondylitis or in good health (not recorded which).

The chain joins TRBV19 to TRBJ1-6; a weak D match, TRBD1 (6 bases). Looked up from germline, CDR1 is LNHDA and CDR2 is SQIVND (reference sequence). There are 17 residues in the CDR3. V lost 2 bases to trimming and J lost 2 bases, with 13 bases between them. The CDR3 loop is CASSITGRGPYNSPLHF. CDR3 nucleotide sequence: TGTGCCAGTAGTATAACGGGCAGGGGCCCCTATAATTCACCCCTCCACTTT.

This clonotype was seen at least ten times. The CDR3 bases are TGTGCCAGCAGCCCATCTTTCTGGGACAGGGACACCGGGGAGCTGTTTTTT. Protein product: CASSPSFWDRDTGELFF. The V and J genes are TRBV6-2 or TRBV6-3 and TRBJ2-2, with 9 bases identical to TRBD1. V lost 6 bases, J lost 3 bases, and 11 bases stayed unmatched. Germline CDR1 reads MNHEY; CDR2 reads SVGEGT. This CDR3 spans 17 amino acids.

V usage is TRBV20-1 and J usage is TRBJ2-3, with TRBD2 as a possible D gene (5 bases). The V end was cut by 6 bases, the J end by 6 bases, with 22 bases between. This CDR3 has 15 residues. Germline V lookup: CDR1 DFQATT, CDR2 SNEGSKA (reference sequence). The CDR3: CSATTTVGGRDTQYF. In DNA form, the CDR3 reads TGCAGTGCCACCACTACGGTAGGAGGTCGGGATACGCAGTATTTT.

At least ten counts were recorded for this clonotype. This chain uses TRBV15 with TRBJ1-4; the match to TRBD1 covers 10 bases. The CDR3 covers 16 residues. V lost 5 bases, J lost 6 bases, and 9 bases stayed unmatched. Germline V lookup: CDR1 LNHNV, CDR2 YYDKDF (reference sequence). CDR3 DNA sequence: TGTGCCACCAGCCCCAGGCCCGGGACAGGGGATGAAAAACTGTTTTTT. Protein sequence: CATSPRPGTGDEKLFF.

The chain combines TRBV15 with TRBJ2-7; D ambiguous. CDR1 and CDR2 (germline): LNHNV, YYDKDF (reference sequence). Trimming pared 1 base from V and 2 bases from J, leaving 6 bases between. This CDR3 contains 13 residues. CDR3 bases: TGTGCCACCAGCAGAGGGGGTACCTACGAGCAGTACTTC. Its protein product is CATSRGGTYEQYF.

In this sample, this clonotype turned up a few times. The rearrangement joins TRBV4-1 to TRBJ2-3; a possible D gene is TRBD2 (7 bases). The CDR3 is made up of 14 amino acids. Per germline, CDR1 MGHRA and CDR2 YSYEKL. The ends were cut back, 7 bases at V and 3 bases at J, with 14 bases in the middle. Here the CDR3 reads CASKTAGATDTQYF. The CDR3 region has the DNA TGCGCCAGCAAAACTGCGGGGGCAACAGATACGCAGTATTTT.

The rearrangement joins TRBV5-1 to TRBJ2-1; 15 bases line up with TRBD2. V trimming: 7 bases; J trimming: 0 bases; junction bases outside the gene matches: 2. The CDR3 runs 16 residues. CDR1 SGHRS and CDR2 YFSETQ come from the germline V gene. CDR3 region: CASWGLAGGSYNEQFF. The DNA of the CDR3 is TGCGCCAGCTGGGGACTAGCGGGGGGCTCCTACAATGAGCAGTTCTTC.

This clonotype came up a few times. The J gene is TRBJ2-1, the V gene TRBV11-1; 9 nucleotides align to TRBD2. V lost 2 bases and J lost 5; bases outside the gene matches: 13. CDR3 size: 18 residues. The germline V gene encodes CDR1 SGHAT and CDR2 FQDESV (reference sequence). This CDR3 is CASSLLAPLAGLNNEQFF. As DNA, the CDR3 is TGTGCCAGCAGCTTACTGGCGCCTCTAGCGGGACTTAACAATGAGCAGTTCTTC.

CDR3 loop: CASSPGTSGSDEQYF. In DNA form, the CDR3 reads TGCGCCAGCAGCCCCGGGACTAGCGGGAGCGACGAGCAGTACTTC. The chain carries TRBV5-1 and TRBJ2-7; 14 bases map to TRBD2. From germline, CDR1 is SGHRS and CDR2 YFSETQ. The J segment lost 5 bases and the V segment lost 4 bases, leaving 5 bases of the junction unmatched. This CDR3 is built from 15 residues.

This clonotype was detected only a few times. The chain is built from TRBV2 and TRBJ2-5; D is ambiguous. V lost 7 bases and J 6 bases, leaving 15 bases between the germline ends. CDR1 SNHLY and CDR2 FYNNEI come from the germline V gene. This CDR3 has 13 residues. The CDR3 here is CASTPEHYKTQYF. CDR3 sequence (DNA): TGTGCCAGCACCCCGGAGCACTATAAGACCCAGTACTTC.

There are many counts of this clonotype. The V call is TRBV18, the J call TRBJ2-7, with 9 bases aligning to TRBD2. The CDR3 covers 16 residues. V gave up 2 bases and J gave up 1 base; unmatched junction bases: 6. Germline V gene lookup returns CDR1 KGHSH and CDR2 LQKENI. CDR3 coding DNA: TGTGCCAGCTCACCAGGGCGGGGGGGTCCTTCCTACGAGCAGTACTTC. This gives the protein CASSPGRGGPSYEQYF.

The chain employs TRBV6-4 and TRBJ2-2; D is perhaps TRBD2 (6 bases). This CDR3 spans 16 amino acids. Trimming stripped 4 bases from V and 6 bases from J, with 18 bases between. Germline V gives CDR1 MRHNA, CDR2 SNTAGT. The CDR3 nucleotides read TGTGCCAGCAGTGCTACGGGGGAGAGTCGGGCCGGGGAGCTGTTTTTT. Protein sequence: CASSATGESRAGELFF.

There are a few counts of this clonotype. The chain links TRBV10-3 to TRBJ1-1, with 8 bases matching TRBD1. Unmatched junction bases numbered 1, after V lost 3 bases and J lost 4 bases. Germline V gene lookup returns CDR1 ENHRY and CDR2 SYGVKD. This CDR3 has 13 amino acids. The CDR3 reads CAISETGGTEAFF. The CDR3 DNA reads as TGTGCCATCAGTGAAACAGGGGGCACTGAAGCTTTCTTT.

Here the CDR3 reads CASSDDYGTDYGYTF. Here the CDR3 DNA reads TGTGCCAGCAGTGACGATTACGGGACTGACTATGGCTACACCTTC. The V and J genes are TRBV6-4 and TRBJ1-2; TRBD1 is a possible D gene (5 bases). Germline V gene data show CDR1 as MRHNA and CDR2 as SNTAGT. CDR3 length: 15 amino acids. The germline V and J ends were trimmed by 2 bases and 3 bases, with 13 bases remaining between them.

The V and J genes are TRBV5-1 and TRBJ2-3; D possibly uses TRBD1 or TRBD2 (6 bases each). The CDR3 loop spans 18 amino acids. V lost 0 bases and J 0 bases, leaving 17 bases between the germline ends. Germline V gene lookup returns CDR1 SGHRS and CDR2 YFSETQ. The CDR3 loop reads CASSLVAGDSLSTDTQYF. CDR3 sequence (DNA): TGCGCCAGCAGCTTGGTGGCAGGGGACTCTTTGAGCACAGATACGCAGTATTTT.

This clonotype was counted between two and nine times. The chain is built from TRBV20-1 and TRBJ1-2; tentative D call: TRBD1 (5 bases). This CDR3 has 13 amino acids. Germline CDR1 reads DFQATT; CDR2 reads SNEGSKA (reference sequence). The V end lost 6 bases, the J end lost 4 bases, and 15 bases lay between the germline ends. In DNA form, the CDR3 reads TGCAGTGCGCCTTTAGACAGAGGCTATGGCTACACCTTC. It translates to CSAPLDRGYGYTF.

This clonotype was detected many times. J is TRBJ2-2 and V is TRBV29-1; TRBD1 or TRBD2 may be the D gene (5 bases each). Germline lookup yields CDR1 SQVTM and CDR2 ANQGSEA. The CDR3 extends over 14 amino acids. V was shortened by 7 bases and J by 3 bases, with 15 bases between the two germline ends. CDR3 region: CSGRDGRDTGELFF. In DNA, the CDR3 is TGCAGCGGAAGGGACGGAAGAGACACCGGGGAGCTGTTTTTT.

V is TRBV12-3 or TRBV12-4 and J is TRBJ2-1; D is unresolved. The CDR3 totals 11 residues. Trimming pared 6 bases from V and 8 bases from J, leaving 8 bases between. As DNA, the CDR3 is TGTGCCAGCAGGGAACATCATGAGCAGTTCTTC. Translating gives CASREHHEQFF.

This sequence joins TRBV7-9 and TRBJ2-5; maybe TRBD1 (5 bases). The CDR3 runs 13 residues. Looked up from germline, CDR1 is SEHNR and CDR2 is FQNEAQ (reference sequence). V lost 3 bases, J lost 3 bases, and 8 bases lay in between. The CDR3 loop is CASSFDSEETQYF. The CDR3 DNA sequence: TGTGCCAGCAGCTTTGACAGTGAAGAGACCCAGTACTTC.

This clonotype came up a few times. The V call is TRBV7-9, the J call TRBJ2-3, with 11 positions matching TRBD2. J gave up 5 bases and V 5 bases, and 9 bases lay outside the gene matches. CDR3 length equals 16 residues. Germline V gene data show CDR1 as SEHNR and CDR2 as FQNEAQ (reference sequence). The CDR3 coding sequence is TGTGCCAGCAGCCCTCCTAGCGGGGGGAACATAGATACGCAGTATTTT. As protein: CASSPPSGGNIDTQYF.